This is a list of T cell receptor beta chains from one sample in a study of T cells in Graves' hyperthyroidism and ophthalmopathy. Each CDR3 protein is one row after TCRdb ran MiXCR on the multiplex PCR reads. The table lists more than 500,000 distinct CDR3 sequences, just over 45% of them singletons. Material: peripheral blood or thyroid tissue (not recorded which). The origin of the receptors is an adult woman with Graves' disease, either hyperthyroidism or ophthalmopathy (not recorded which). Each CDR3 is given with its conserved first and last residue. Fields, in order: V gene, D gene, clone size, J gene, CDR3 DNA, CDR3 protein. The D gene is left open where the match is weak. Clone size is not always given. Where it is, it says once, few, many or a class for expanded clones.

V gene: TRBV12-3/TRBV12-4
D gene: .
clone size: many
J gene: TRBJ2-7
CDR3 DNA: TGTGCCAGCAGTTTAATTAAGGACAACTCCTACGAGCAGTACTTC
CDR3 protein: CASSLIKDNSYEQYF

V gene: TRBV11-2
D gene: .
clone size: many
J gene: TRBJ1-2
CDR3 DNA: TGTGCCAGCAGCTTAGTGGACTTTGATGGCTACACCTTC
CDR3 protein: CASSLVDFDGYTF

V gene: TRBV12-3/TRBV12-4
D gene: .
clone size: many
J gene: TRBJ2-7
CDR3 DNA: TGTGCCAGCAGGCCCTTGGGCTTCGCGGGGGAGCAGTACTTC
CDR3 protein: CASRPLGFAGEQYF

V gene: TRBV5-1
D gene: .
clone size: .
J gene: TRBJ2-2
CDR3 DNA: TGCGCCAGCACAGGGGCCGGGGAGCTGTTTTTT
CDR3 protein: CASTGAGELFF

V gene: TRBV7-9
D gene: .
clone size: .
J gene: TRBJ1-5
CDR3 DNA: TGTGCCAGCAGCTTAGTACCGGAGGGGCCCCAGCATTTT
CDR3 protein: CASSLVPEGPQHF

V gene: TRBV7-9
D gene: .
clone size: .
J gene: TRBJ1-2
CDR3 DNA: TGTGCCAGCAGCTCCAGACTAGCACCCGTCTATGGCTACACCTTC
CDR3 protein: CASSSRLAPVYGYTF

V gene: TRBV13
D gene: .
clone size: once
J gene: TRBJ2-1
CDR3 DNA: TGTGCCAGCAGCCTCCTGGTCTCCTACGAGCAGTTCTTC
CDR3 protein: CASSLLVSYEQFF

V gene: TRBV7-8
D gene: .
clone size: .
J gene: TRBJ1-2
CDR3 DNA: TGTGCCAGCAGCTTAGCGGGGGCGGCGGCGTCTTATGGCTACACCTTC
CDR3 protein: CASSLAGAAASYGYTF

V gene: TRBV20-1
D gene: .
clone size: few
J gene: TRBJ1-1
CDR3 DNA: TGCAGTGCTAGTAGTCCGCTGAACACTGAAGCTTTCTTT
CDR3 protein: CSASSPLNTEAFF

V gene: TRBV10-3
D gene: TRBD1
clone size: .
J gene: TRBJ2-7
CDR3 DNA: TGTGCCATCAGTGATCAAACAGGGGTCGAGCAGTACTTC
CDR3 protein: CAISDQTGVEQYF

V gene: TRBV7-9
D gene: .
clone size: few
J gene: TRBJ2-5
CDR3 DNA: TGTGCCAGCAGCTTAGTGAGCTTGGGGGAGACCCAGTACTTC
CDR3 protein: CASSLVSLGETQYF

V gene: TRBV29-1
D gene: .
clone size: .
J gene: TRBJ1-1
CDR3 DNA: TGCAGCGTTTCTGGGGGGCCGAACACTGAAGCTTTCTTT
CDR3 protein: CSVSGGPNTEAFF

V gene: TRBV9
D gene: .
clone size: .
J gene: TRBJ1-6
CDR3 DNA: TGTGCCAGCAGCGTAGCTGAGGGACTGATTTCACCCCTCCACTTT
CDR3 protein: CASSVAEGLISPLHF

V gene: TRBV11-2
D gene: .
clone size: .
J gene: TRBJ1-1
CDR3 DNA: TGTGCCAGCAGCTTGGGGCGAGGGGATCACACTGAAGCTTTCTTT
CDR3 protein: CASSLGRGDHTEAFF

V gene: TRBV7-8
D gene: .
clone size: many
J gene: TRBJ1-1
CDR3 DNA: TGTGCCAGCAGCTTAAAAGGTACCAGTGAAGCTTTCTTT
CDR3 protein: CASSLKGTSEAFF

V gene: TRBV7-2
D gene: .
clone size: .
J gene: TRBJ1-6
CDR3 DNA: TGTGCCAGCAGCTTATCCCTGAGTTCACCCCTCCACTTT
CDR3 protein: CASSLSLSSPLHF

V gene: TRBV7-9
D gene: .
clone size: .
J gene: TRBJ1-2
CDR3 DNA: TGCGCCAGCAGCCCCGACCCCGGGACACTCTATGGCTACACCTTC
CDR3 protein: CASSPDPGTLYGYTF

V gene: TRBV6-4
D gene: .
clone size: many
J gene: TRBJ2-6
CDR3 DNA: TGTGCCAGCAGTGACACTAGCTCTGGGGCCAACGTCCTGACTTTC
CDR3 protein: CASSDTSSGANVLTF

V gene: TRBV7-2
D gene: .
clone size: .
J gene: TRBJ1-1
CDR3 DNA: TGTGCCAGCAGGCTCAGGGTCGACACTGAAGCTTTCTTT
CDR3 protein: CASRLRVDTEAFF

V gene: TRBV6-1
D gene: .
clone size: many
J gene: TRBJ1-5
CDR3 DNA: TGTGCCAGCGACGAAAATAGCAATCAGCCCCAGCATTTT
CDR3 protein: CASDENSNQPQHF

V gene: TRBV9
D gene: TRBD2
clone size: many
J gene: TRBJ2-5
CDR3 DNA: TGTGCCAGCAGCGTAGAGTCGGGACTAGCGGGAGGGGGGCCAGAGACCCAGTACTTC
CDR3 protein: CASSVESGLAGGGPETQYF

V gene: TRBV7-9
D gene: TRBD2
clone size: .
J gene: TRBJ2-7
CDR3 DNA: TGTGCCAGCAGTGCCATGAGGCCTAGCGGATCCTACGAGCAGTACTTC
CDR3 protein: CASSAMRPSGSYEQYF

V gene: TRBV28
D gene: .
clone size: few
J gene: TRBJ1-1
CDR3 DNA: TGTGCCAGCAGTTCACCGACGGCTCTATACACTGAAGCTTTCTTT
CDR3 protein: CASSSPTALYTEAFF

V gene: TRBV15
D gene: TRBD1
clone size: .
J gene: TRBJ1-6
CDR3 DNA: TGTGCCACCGGTAGGGACAGCTCCTATAATTCACCCCTCCACTTT
CDR3 protein: CATGRDSSYNSPLHF